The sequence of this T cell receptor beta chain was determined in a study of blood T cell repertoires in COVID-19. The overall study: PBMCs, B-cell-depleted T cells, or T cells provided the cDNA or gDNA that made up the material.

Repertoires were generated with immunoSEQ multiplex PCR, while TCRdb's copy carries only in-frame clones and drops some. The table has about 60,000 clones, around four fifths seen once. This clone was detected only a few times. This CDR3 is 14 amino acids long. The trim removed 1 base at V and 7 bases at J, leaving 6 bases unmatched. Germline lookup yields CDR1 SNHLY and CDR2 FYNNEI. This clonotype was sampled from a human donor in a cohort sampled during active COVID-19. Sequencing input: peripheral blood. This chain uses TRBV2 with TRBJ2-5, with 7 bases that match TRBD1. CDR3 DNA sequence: TGTGCCAGCAGTGAAGACAGGGGTATCGGGACCCAGTACTTC. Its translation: CASSEDRGIGTQYF.